The sequence of this T cell receptor beta chain was determined in a study of T-cell reconstitution after alpha-beta-depleted transplantation in children. Germline loops: CDR1 SGDLS, CDR2 YYNGEE. The CDR3 is 15 amino acids. The junction had 8 bases not matched to a gene; V was cut back by 4 bases and J by 3 bases. As it was prepared, the TCRbeta library received unique molecular identifiers. One entry per CDR3 protein results from TCRdb running MiXCR on the PCR reads. Among a few hundred thousand distinct CDR3 sequences, about 20% were seen once, and the ten largest hold 3% to 4.5%. The rearrangement uses TRBV9 and TRBJ2-7, with 9 bases matching TRBD2. The TCR was taken from a human donor who donated a stem cell graft to a child with acute myeloid leukemia. The specimen was PBMCs from the stem cell graft donor, collected from the stem cell graft. Here the CDR3 reads CASSPGTSPHYEQYF. In DNA, the CDR3 is TGTGCCAGCAGCCCCGGGACTAGCCCACACTACGAGCAGTACTTC.